The 16 T cell receptor beta chains given below trace back to one sample, sequenced in a study of T cells in women clearing cervical HPV infection. Data came from immunoSEQ multiplex PCR; TCRdb stores just in-frame clones and leaves some out. Its listing shows 30,000 or so clones. The sequencing input was blood buffy coat. The receptors were gathered from a woman aged 18 to 75 with a cervical HPV16 infection that either progressed to CIN3+ or cleared (not recorded which).

Note on this clone: The read falls 3 residues short of the CDR3 end, and the missing part is taken from the germline J gene. The chain carries TRBV7-3 and TRBJ1-2, with D possibly TRBD1 on 5 matching bases. The germline gives CDR1 SGHTA, CDR2 FQGTGA. V shed 5 bases and J shed 3 bases, with 19 bases lying between them. CDR3 length: 16 residues. The CDR3 region is CASSKEVQGMYYGYTF. The covered CDR3 bases are TGTGCCAGCAGCAAAGAGGTGCAGGGAATGTACTATGGC.

On this clone: The read terminates 3 residues ahead of where the CDR3 ends, so the germline J gene completes it. The genes are TRBV9 and TRBJ2-1; 8 nucleotides match TRBD2. Per germline, CDR1 SGDLS and CDR2 YYNGEE. The V gene end was trimmed by 5 bases and the J gene end by 6 bases; junction bases not matched to a gene: 7. This CDR3 is 14 amino acids long. Partial CDR3 DNA: TGTGCCAGCAGTGAAAGCGGGGGCGGCAATGAG. Amino acid sequence: CASSESGGGNE. The entire CDR3 protein is CASSESGGGNEQFF.

Points on this clone: The CDR3 end is not reached by the read, which stops 3 residues before it; the germline J gene fills it in. The chain joins TRBV5-1 to TRBJ2-4, with 12 bases matching TRBD2. With 0 bases clipped from V and 8 bases from J, the junction kept 3 bases outside the gene matches. This CDR3 is 15 amino acids long. CDR1 and CDR2 from the germline V gene are SGHRS and YFSETQ. The CDR3 here is CASSLETSGGDIQYF. The CDR3 DNA, read in part, is TGCGCCAGCAGCTTGGAGACTAGCGGGGGCGACATT.

On this clone itself: The read gets to within 3 residues of the CDR3 end, and the germline J gene fills in the rest. J is TRBJ1-5 and V is TRBV6-1; 10 nucleotides align to TRBD1. Trimming removed 4 bases from V and 5 bases from J; junction bases left unmatched: 5. Per germline, CDR1 MNHNS and CDR2 SASEGT. The CDR3 spans 15 residues. Partial CDR3 DNA: TGTGCCAGCAGTGCCGAGACAGGGGGCCATCAGCCC. Its protein product is CASSAETGGHQP. Given in full, the CDR3 is CASSAETGGHQPQHF.

Worth noting for this clone: The sequenced fragment ends 3 residues before the CDR3 boundary, so the rest is inferred from the germline J gene. The V gene is TRBV4-1, the J gene TRBJ2-7, with 7 bases lining up with TRBD1. Germline trimming cut 3 bases from V and 6 bases from J; bases unmatched to any gene: 2. The germline CDR1 and CDR2 sequences are MGHRA and YSYEKL. The CDR3 has 12 residues. CDR3 bases read: TGCGCCAGCAGCCAGACAGGGTCCGAG. This encodes CASSQTGSE. The CDR3 in its entirety is CASSQTGSEQYF.

A word on this clone: The observed sequence ends 3 residues before the CDR3 terminus, with the missing tail filled in from the germline J gene. This rearrangement joins TRBV7-6 to TRBJ1-6; D gene unclear. CDR1 and CDR2 (germline): SGHVS, FNYEAQ. The CDR3 sequence is 15 residues long. Deletions cut 5 bases from V and 9 bases from J, with 17 bases between. The sequenced CDR3 bases are TGTGCCAGCAGCCCGGACGGACTATACGGTTCACCC. Translation gives CASSPDGLYGSP. The CDR3 reads in full as CASSPDGLYGSPLHF. Drawing the rest from reference TRBV7-6 and TRBJ1-6, the complete variable domain is GAGVSQSPRYKVTKRGQDVALRCDPISGHVSLYWYRQALGQGPEFLTYFNYEAQQDKSGLPNDRFSAERPEGSISTLTIQRTEQRDSAMYRCASSPDGLYGSPLHFGNGTRLTVT.

In the case of this clone: The read finishes 3 residues shy of the CDR3 end, and the germline J gene is used to complete it. This chain uses TRBV7-6 with TRBJ1-2; tentative D call: TRBD1 (5 bases). Between the trimmed V and J ends, which lost 1 base and 2 bases, there was a span of 11 bases. The length of the CDR3 is 15 residues. Looked up from germline, CDR1 is SGHVS and CDR2 is FNYEAQ. The CDR3 loop reads CASSLVVRQNYGYTF. The DNA read from the CDR3 is TGTGCCAGCAGCTTAGTGGTGAGACAGAACTATGGC.

About this clone: Read data end 3 residues before the CDR3 end; the end is taken from the germline J gene. The chain has TRBV5-1 and TRBJ1-3; D gene ambiguous. The CDR3 has 15 amino acids. Trimming cost V 0 bases and J 2 bases, with 9 bases left between them. In germline, CDR1 is SGHRS, CDR2 YFSETQ. The CDR3 here is CASSLAFTAGNTIYF. CDR3 DNA, as far as it was read: TGCGCCAGCAGCTTGGCTTTTACAGCTGGAAACACC.

Note on this clone: The observed sequence ends 3 residues before the CDR3 terminus, with the missing tail filled in from the germline J gene. This chain uses TRBV5-1 with TRBJ2-7, with TRBD1 identical over 8 bases. This CDR3 region has 14 residues. Germline trimming cut 3 bases from V and 6 bases from J; bases unmatched to any gene: 8. CDR1 is SGHRS, CDR2 YFSETQ, per germline. The sequenced part of the CDR3 DNA is TGCGCCAGCAGCTCGGGACAGGAGGGCCTCGAG. Translated, it gives CASSSGQEGLE. The full CDR3 reads CASSSGQEGLEQYF.

With respect to this clone: The observed sequence ends 3 residues before the CDR3 terminus, with the missing tail filled in from the germline J gene. The J gene is TRBJ1-5, the V gene TRBV7-9; D is uncertain. The CDR3 spans 14 residues. Germline V gene sequence: CDR1 SEHNR, CDR2 FQNEAQ (reference sequence). The ends were cut back, 8 bases at V and 9 bases at J, with 20 bases in the middle. The CDR3 loop is CASSPGSGNWPQHF. The CDR3 bases that were read are TGTGCCAGCTCACCGGGGAGCGGCAATTGGCCC.

Remarks on this clone: Sequencing ends 3 residues short of the CDR3 end; the germline J gene provides the rest. This chain uses TRBV5-1 with TRBJ1-6; 10 bases match TRBD1. Trimming at V came to 5 bases and at J to 8 bases, leaving 4 bases not matched to a gene. CDR3 length equals 14 residues. Germline V gene lookup returns CDR1 SGHRS and CDR2 YFSETQ. The CDR3 loop reads CASRHGQGDSPLHF. Partial CDR3 DNA: TGCGCCAGCAGGCACGGACAGGGGGATTCACCC.

With respect to this clone: Coverage ceases 3 residues before the CDR3 finishes, and the germline J gene fills in the end. V and J are TRBV2 and TRBJ2-2, with 7 bases that match TRBD1. The germline gives CDR1 SNHLY, CDR2 FYNNEI. J gave up 4 bases and V 6 bases, and 5 bases lay outside the gene matches. This CDR3 is built from 14 residues. Here the CDR3 reads CASRYRGPTGELFF. The sequenced part of the CDR3 DNA is TGTGCCAGCAGATACAGGGGACCCACCGGGGAG.

The CDR3 protein is CASSPRTSGALNTQYF. The CDR3 DNA, read in part, is TGCGCCAGCAGCCCTCGGACTAGCGGGGCATTGAATACG. The chain recombines TRBV4-1 with TRBJ2-3, with 12 positions matching TRBD2. The read terminates 3 residues ahead of where the CDR3 ends, so the germline J gene completes it. V shed 4 bases, J shed 7 bases, and the junction held 9 bases outside the gene matches. Germline CDR1 reads MGHRA; CDR2 reads YSYEKL. This CDR3 has 16 residues.

A note on this clone: The missing CDR3 end, 3 residues past where the read stops, is filled in from the germline J gene. V usage is TRBV6-2 or TRBV6-3 and J usage is TRBJ2-5, with TRBD2 matching 7 bases. The germline V gene has CDR1 MNHEY and CDR2 SVGEGT. V lost 8 bases to trimming and J lost 1 base; unmatched junction nucleotides: 7. The CDR3 is 14 amino acids. CDR3 DNA, as far as it was read: TGTGCCAGCCGCCTGGGGGGGGTCCAAGAGACC. Its translation: CASRLGGVQET. From start to end, the CDR3 is CASRLGGVQETQYF.

Concerning this clone: The read is 3 residues too short to cover the CDR3 end, so that end is filled in from the germline J gene. The chain combines TRBV2 with TRBJ1-3; 7 bases agree with TRBD1. The CDR3 loop spans 14 amino acids. Germline V gene sequence: CDR1 SNHLY, CDR2 FYNNEI. The junction had 5 bases not matched to a gene; V was cut back by 5 bases and J by 4 bases. This chain's CDR3 is CASSSRGIGNTIYF. CDR3 DNA, as far as it was read: TGTGCCAGCAGTTCCAGGGGGATAGGAAACACC.

With regard to this clone: The read stops 3 residues short of the end of the CDR3; the missing end is completed from the germline J gene. The genes are TRBV24-1 and TRBJ2-3; 8 nucleotides line up with TRBD2. Germline V gene lookup returns CDR1 KGHDR and CDR2 SFDVKD. The CDR3 runs to 12 residues. CDR3 sequence: CATSPGGEAQYF. Partial CDR3 DNA: TGTGCCACCAGTCCGGGGGGGGAGGCG.